Sequencing of this T cell receptor (beta chain) was carried out in a study of blood T cell repertoires in COVID-19. TCRdb's table, derived via immunoSEQ multiplex PCR, lists solely in-frame clones and lacks some. In the table there are some 190,000 clones, around 82% of which are singletons. The V gene end was trimmed by 4 bases and the J gene end by 6 bases; junction bases not matched to a gene: 6. The CDR3 totals 14 residues. Looked up from germline, CDR1 is ENHRY and CDR2 is SYGVKD. Sequencing input: peripheral blood. The chain couples TRBV10-3 to TRBJ2-7; 10 nucleotides line up with TRBD1. The sequence was collected from an older man with COVID-19, enrolled during active disease. DNA of the CDR3: TGTGCCATCAGTGGGAGACAGGGGGCCGGCGAGCAGTACTTC. Translation gives CAISGRQGAGEQYF.